This TCR beta chain was identified during a study of blood T cell repertoires in COVID-19. Looking at the study overall: Samples of COVID-19 (acute and convalescent) were obtained from the United States, Italy and Spain. Nucleic acid was either cDNA or gDNA, and it came from T cells, B-cell-depleted T cells, or PBMCs.

TCRdb's copy holds only in-frame clones and misses some; the assay was immunoSEQ multiplex PCR. The sample has approximately 160,000 clones; approximately 90% are singletons. V lost 7 bases and J lost 0; bases outside the gene matches: 5. Per germline, CDR1 KGHDR and CDR2 SFDVKD. The CDR3 is 15 residues long. Sequenced sample: peripheral blood. This clonotype originated in a man aged 45-65 years with acute or convalescent COVID-19. V and J are TRBV24-1 and TRBJ2-1; 7 bases align to TRBD1. CDR3 sequence reads: CATSLQGSSYNEQFF. Here the CDR3 DNA reads TGTGCCACCAGCCTACAGGGGAGCTCCTACAATGAGCAGTTCTTC.